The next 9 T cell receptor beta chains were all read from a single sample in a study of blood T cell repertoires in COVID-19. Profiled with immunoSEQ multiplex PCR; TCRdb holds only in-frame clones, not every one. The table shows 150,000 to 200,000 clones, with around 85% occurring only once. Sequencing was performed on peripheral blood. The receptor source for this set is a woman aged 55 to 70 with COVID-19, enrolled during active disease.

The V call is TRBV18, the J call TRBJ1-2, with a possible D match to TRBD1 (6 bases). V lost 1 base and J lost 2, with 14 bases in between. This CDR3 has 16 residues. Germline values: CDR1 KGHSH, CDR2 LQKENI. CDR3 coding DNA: TGTGCCAGCTCACCACTTACTACAGGGCTGAACTATGGCTACACCTTC. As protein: CASSPLTTGLNYGYTF.

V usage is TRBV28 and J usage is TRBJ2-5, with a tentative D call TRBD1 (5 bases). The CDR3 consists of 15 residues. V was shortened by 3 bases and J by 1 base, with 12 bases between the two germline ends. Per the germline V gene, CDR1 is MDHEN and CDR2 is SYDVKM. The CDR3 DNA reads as TGTGCCAGCAGTTTCCGACAGACCTTCCAAGAGACCCAGTACTTC. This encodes CASSFRQTFQETQYF.

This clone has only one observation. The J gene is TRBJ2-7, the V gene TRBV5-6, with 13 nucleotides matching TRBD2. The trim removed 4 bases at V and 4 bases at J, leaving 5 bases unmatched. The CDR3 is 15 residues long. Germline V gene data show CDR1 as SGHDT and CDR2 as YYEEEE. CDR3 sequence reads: CASSRTSGSFYEQYF. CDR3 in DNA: TGTGCCAGCAGCCGGACTAGCGGGAGTTTTTACGAGCAGTACTTC.

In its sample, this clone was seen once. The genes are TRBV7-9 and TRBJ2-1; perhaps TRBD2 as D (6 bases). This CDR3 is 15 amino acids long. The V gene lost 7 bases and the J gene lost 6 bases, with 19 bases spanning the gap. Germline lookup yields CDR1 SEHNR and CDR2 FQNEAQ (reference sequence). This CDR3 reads CASTRRREYGNEQFF. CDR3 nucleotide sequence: TGTGCCAGCACCCGGCGACGGGAGTACGGCAATGAGCAGTTCTTC.

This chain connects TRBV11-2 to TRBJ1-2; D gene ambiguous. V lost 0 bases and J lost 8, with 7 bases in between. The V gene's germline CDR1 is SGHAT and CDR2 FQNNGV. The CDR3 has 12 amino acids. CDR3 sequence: CASSLDGEGYTF. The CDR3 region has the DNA TGTGCCAGCAGCTTAGACGGGGAAGGCTACACCTTC.

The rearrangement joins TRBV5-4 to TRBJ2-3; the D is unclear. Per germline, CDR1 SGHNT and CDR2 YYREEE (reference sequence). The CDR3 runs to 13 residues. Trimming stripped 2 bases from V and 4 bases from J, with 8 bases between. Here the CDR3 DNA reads TGTGCCAGCAGCTTCCCTAGTGCAGATACGCAGTATTTT. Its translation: CASSFPSADTQYF.

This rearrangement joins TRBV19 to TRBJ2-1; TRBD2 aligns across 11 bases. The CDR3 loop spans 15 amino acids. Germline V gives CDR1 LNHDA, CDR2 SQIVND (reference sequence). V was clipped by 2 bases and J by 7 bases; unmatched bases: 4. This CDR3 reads CASSILTSGKNEQFF. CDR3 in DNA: TGTGCCAGTAGTATATTGACTAGCGGGAAGAATGAGCAGTTCTTC.

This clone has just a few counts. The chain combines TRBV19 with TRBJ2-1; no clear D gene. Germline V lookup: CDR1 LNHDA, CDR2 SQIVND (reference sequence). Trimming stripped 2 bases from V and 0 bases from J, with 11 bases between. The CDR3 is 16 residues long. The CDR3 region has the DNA TGTGCCAGTAGTATAAGAATGGAGAGCTCCTACAATGAGCAGTTCTTC. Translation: CASSIRMESSYNEQFF. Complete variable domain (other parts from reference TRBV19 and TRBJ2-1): DGGITQSPKYLFRKEGQNVTLSCEQNLNHDAMYWYRQDPGQGLRLIYYSQIVNDFQKGDIAEGYSVSREKKESFPLTVTSAQKNPTAFYLCASSIRMESSYNEQFFGPGTRLTVL.

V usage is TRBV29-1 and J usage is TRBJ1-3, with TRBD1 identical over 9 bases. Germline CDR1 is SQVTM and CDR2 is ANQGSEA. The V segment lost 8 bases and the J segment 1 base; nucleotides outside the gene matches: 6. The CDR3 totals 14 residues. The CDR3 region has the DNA TGCAGCTTTTCACAGGGGGCTTCTGGAAACACCATATATTTT. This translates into CSFSQGASGNTIYF.